This paragraph reports one T cell receptor (beta chain). The antigen it binds to is not known. Base-call qualities are not available, and no considerably larger clone is one nucleotide away. In the germline V gene (reference sequence), CDR1 corresponds to SEHNR and CDR2 to FQNEAQ. From cysteine to phenylalanine, the CDR3 is 13 amino acids long. Only the CDR3 DNA is retained, 39 bases long and in frame from the first base. V is pared back by 7 bases and J by 5 bases, with 14 bases lying between the germline termini. TCRbeta CDR3 regions were amplified from genomic DNA by means of the immunoSEQ Assay, a bias-controlled multiplex PCR. The source study handled its data this way. Nucleated cell counts per sample were estimated from amplification of reference gene primers within the assay. Sequence reads were collapsed and filtered to measure the absolute abundance of every unique TCRbeta CDR3 rearrangement. Productive Simpson clonality was computed per sample as the square root of Simpson's diversity index over productive rearrangements. The clones in this table, taken by TCRdb from immuneACCESS, are in-frame only. Not every clone is retained; where verified, under half of the shortfall comes from an unresolved V gene, and the cause of the rest is unknown. V, J and clone size were drawn from that table, and D and trimming were deduced from the DNA. The sample table records 70,000 to 95,000 clones; 84% of these occur just once. The ten largest clonotypes hold under 15% of the sample.

The sample is drawn from a study of blood T cell repertoires in COVID-19 (TCRdb year 2020). Context from the whole study: Collaborator samples came from the United States, Italy and Spain and covered acute and convalescent phases of COVID-19. The prospective study material was composed of cDNA or gDNA derived from T cells, B-cell-depleted T cells, or PBMCs. Deeply sampled blood TCRbeta repertoires from subjects exposed to, actively infected with, or recovered from COVID-19 were included in the dataset. The repertoires were released in a freely available public database meant as a resource for research on the immune response to SARS-CoV-2. Samples were obtained from the ongoing ImmuneRACE study (first 160 participants) and from over 1,000 subjects provided by 6 global collaborators. Nearly every sample came with metadata listing a de-identified subject ID, COVID-19 status, age in years and sex. Where available, HLA class I and class II types were taken from metadata supplied by the sample provider and were not determined by assay-based typing. The full study reports these points: The quantity of clinical and demographic metadata differed by source and by participant and was supplied without curation.

Whole blood was collected in K2EDTA tubes by collaborating institutions according to the institutions' own protocols. Collaborator samples were shipped for TCRbeta analysis as frozen whole blood, isolated PBMCs, or DNA extracted from either sample type. The source material was peripheral blood. The V and J segments used are TRBV7-9 and TRBJ1-2; TRBD1 is possibly the D segment (6 matching bases). This receptor was obtained from a human donor in a cohort sampled during active COVID-19. Read as DNA, the sequence is TGTGCCAGCACCGTAGGGGGGGGATATGGCTACACCTTC. Translated, it gives CASTVGGGYGYTF.